These 2 T cell receptor beta chains were sequenced from one sample in a study of T cell responses to AZD1222 COVID-19 vaccine. Profiling relied on immunoSEQ multiplex PCR, and the TCRdb table lists in-frame clones only, not all of them. The profile shows about 150,000 clones, 90% to 95% of them singletons. The sequencing here drew on peripheral blood, taken on day 0 of AZD1222 vaccination. All receptors derive from an adult in good health.

This rearrangement joins TRBV9 to TRBJ1-2; D is unresolved. Trimming left V 0 bases short and J 8 bases short, with 14 bases between. Germline CDR1 SGDLS, CDR2 YYNGEE. The CDR3 sequence is 14 residues long. In DNA, the CDR3 is TGTGCCAGCAGCGTAGATCCTATAGGAAGCGGCTACACCTTC. The encoded protein is CASSVDPIGSGYTF.

This clone is a singleton in its sample. The V call is TRBV19, the J call TRBJ2-1; weak D call: TRBD2 (6 bases). Looked up from germline, CDR1 is LNHDA and CDR2 is SQIVND (reference sequence). The CDR3 sequence is 15 residues long. V lost 5 bases, J lost 0 bases, and 11 bases lay in between. CDR3 nucleotide sequence: TGTGCCAGTAGTTTTACTAGCAACTCCTACAATGAGCAGTTCTTC. Translating it yields CASSFTSNSYNEQFF.